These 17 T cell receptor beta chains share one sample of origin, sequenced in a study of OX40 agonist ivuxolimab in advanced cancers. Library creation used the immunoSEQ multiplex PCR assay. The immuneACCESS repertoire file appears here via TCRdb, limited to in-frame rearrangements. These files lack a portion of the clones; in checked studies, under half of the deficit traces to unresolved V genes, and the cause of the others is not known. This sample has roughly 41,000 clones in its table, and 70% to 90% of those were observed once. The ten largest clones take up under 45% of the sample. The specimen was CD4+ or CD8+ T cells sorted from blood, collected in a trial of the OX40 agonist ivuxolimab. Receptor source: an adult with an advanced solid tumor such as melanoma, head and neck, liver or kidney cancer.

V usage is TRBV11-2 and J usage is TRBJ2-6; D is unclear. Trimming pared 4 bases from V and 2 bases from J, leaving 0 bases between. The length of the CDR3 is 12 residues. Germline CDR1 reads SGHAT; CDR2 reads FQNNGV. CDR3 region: CASSSGANVLTF. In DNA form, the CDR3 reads TGTGCCAGCAGCTCTGGGGCCAACGTCCTGACTTTC.

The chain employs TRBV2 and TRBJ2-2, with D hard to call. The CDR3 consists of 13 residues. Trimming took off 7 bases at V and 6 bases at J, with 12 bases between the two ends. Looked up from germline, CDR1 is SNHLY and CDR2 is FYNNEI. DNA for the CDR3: TGTGCCAGCAATCAACTCGAAGCCGGGGAGCTGTTTTTT. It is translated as CASNQLEAGELFF.

The CDR3 region is CSAAPSGRADTQYF. For the CDR3, the DNA is TGCAGCGCCGCGCCTAGCGGGAGGGCAGATACGCAGTATTTT. The V and J genes are TRBV29-1 and TRBJ2-3; the match to TRBD2 covers 12 bases. There are 14 residues in the CDR3. The ends lost 7 bases at V and 4 bases at J; junction bases unmatched: 6. Germline V gene data show CDR1 as SQVTM and CDR2 as ANQGSEA.

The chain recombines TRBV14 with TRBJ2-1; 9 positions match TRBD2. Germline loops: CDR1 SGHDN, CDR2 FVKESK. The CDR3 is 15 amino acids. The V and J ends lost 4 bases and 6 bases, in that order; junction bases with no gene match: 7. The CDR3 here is CASSRVAGVINEQFF. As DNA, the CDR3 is TGTGCCAGCAGCCGAGTAGCGGGAGTGATCAATGAGCAGTTCTTC. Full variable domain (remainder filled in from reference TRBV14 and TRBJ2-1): EAGVTQFPSHSVIEKGQTVTLRCDPISGHDNLYWYRRVMGKEIKFLLHFVKESKQDESGMPNNRFLAERTGGTYSTLKVQPAELEDSGVYFCASSRVAGVINEQFFGPGTRLTVL.

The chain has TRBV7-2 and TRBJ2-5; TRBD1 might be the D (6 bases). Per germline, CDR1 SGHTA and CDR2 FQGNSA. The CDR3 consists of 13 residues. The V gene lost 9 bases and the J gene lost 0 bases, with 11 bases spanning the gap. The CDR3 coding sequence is TGTGCCAGTGGGGGCGGCAACCAAGAGACCCAGTACTTC. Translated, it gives CASGGGNQETQYF.

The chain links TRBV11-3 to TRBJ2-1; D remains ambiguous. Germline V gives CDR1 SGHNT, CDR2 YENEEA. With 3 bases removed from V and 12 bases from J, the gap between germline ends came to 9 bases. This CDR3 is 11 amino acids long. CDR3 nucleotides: TGTGCCAGCAGCTTTTCAGTGACGCAGTTCTTC. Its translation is CASSFSVTQFF.

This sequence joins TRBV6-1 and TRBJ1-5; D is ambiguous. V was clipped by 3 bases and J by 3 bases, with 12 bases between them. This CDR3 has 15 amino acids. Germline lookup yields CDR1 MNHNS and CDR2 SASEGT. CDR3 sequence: CASSDHNRDNQPQHF. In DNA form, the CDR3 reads TGTGCCAGCAGTGACCACAACAGAGACAATCAGCCCCAGCATTTT.

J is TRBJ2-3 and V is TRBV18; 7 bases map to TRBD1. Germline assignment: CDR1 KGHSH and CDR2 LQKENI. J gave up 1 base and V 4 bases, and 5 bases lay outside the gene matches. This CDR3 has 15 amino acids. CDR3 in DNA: TGTGCCAGCTCACTGACAGGGTGGGGCACAGATACGCAGTATTTT. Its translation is CASSLTGWGTDTQYF.

The CDR3, as DNA: TGTGCCACCATTCTACTTGCCTCTGGAAACACCATATATTTT. This translates into CATILLASGNTIYF. The chain is built from TRBV6-1 and TRBJ1-3; D remains unclear. The CDR3 contains 14 residues. Trimming took 10 bases from V and 0 from J, leaving 13 bases between them. CDR1 is MNHNS and CDR2 is SASEGT in the germline V gene.

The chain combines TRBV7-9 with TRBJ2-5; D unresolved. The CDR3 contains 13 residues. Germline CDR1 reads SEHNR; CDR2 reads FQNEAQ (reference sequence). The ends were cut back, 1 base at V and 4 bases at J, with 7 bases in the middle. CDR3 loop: CASSLVSRETQYF. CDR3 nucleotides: TGTGCCAGCAGCTTAGTGAGCAGAGAGACCCAGTACTTC.

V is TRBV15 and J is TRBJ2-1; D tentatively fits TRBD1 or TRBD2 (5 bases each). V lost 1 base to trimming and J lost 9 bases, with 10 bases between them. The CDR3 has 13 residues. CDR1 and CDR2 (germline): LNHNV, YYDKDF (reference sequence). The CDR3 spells CATSRAGAGEQFF. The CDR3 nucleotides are TGTGCCACCAGCAGAGCCGGGGCTGGTGAGCAGTTCTTC.

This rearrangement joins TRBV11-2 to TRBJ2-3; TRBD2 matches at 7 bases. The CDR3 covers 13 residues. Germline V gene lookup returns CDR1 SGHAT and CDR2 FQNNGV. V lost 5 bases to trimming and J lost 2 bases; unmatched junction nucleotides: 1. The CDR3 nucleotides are TGTGCCAGCAGCCGGGACTACACAGATACGCAGTATTTT. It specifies CASSRDYTDTQYF. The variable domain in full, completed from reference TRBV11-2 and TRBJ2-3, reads EAGVAQSPRYKIIEKRQSVAFWCNPISGHATLYWYQQILGQGPKLLIQFQNNGVVDDSQLPKDRFSAERLKGVDSTLKIQPAKLEDSAVYLCASSRDYTDTQYFGPGTRLTVL.

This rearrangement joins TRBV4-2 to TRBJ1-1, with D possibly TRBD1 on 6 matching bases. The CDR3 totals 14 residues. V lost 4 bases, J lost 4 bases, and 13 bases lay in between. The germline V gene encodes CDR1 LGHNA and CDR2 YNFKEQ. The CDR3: CASSRTGYRTEAFF. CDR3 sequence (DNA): TGTGCCAGCAGCCGAACAGGGTACCGCACTGAAGCTTTCTTT.

The CDR3, as DNA: TGCGCCAGCAGTGTGACAGGGGCGAACACTGAAGCTTTCTTT. It is translated as CASSVTGANTEAFF. The chain joins TRBV5-1 to TRBJ1-1; TRBD1 matches at 8 bases. V dropped 5 bases and J dropped 1; count of bases not matched to a gene: 4. This CDR3 comprises 14 residues. The germline gives CDR1 SGHRS, CDR2 YFSETQ.

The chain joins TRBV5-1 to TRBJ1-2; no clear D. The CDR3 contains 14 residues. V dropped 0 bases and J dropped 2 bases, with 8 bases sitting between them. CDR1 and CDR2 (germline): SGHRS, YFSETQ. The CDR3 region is CASSLEATNYGYTF. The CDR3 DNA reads TGCGCCAGCAGCTTGGAAGCCACCAACTATGGCTACACCTTC.

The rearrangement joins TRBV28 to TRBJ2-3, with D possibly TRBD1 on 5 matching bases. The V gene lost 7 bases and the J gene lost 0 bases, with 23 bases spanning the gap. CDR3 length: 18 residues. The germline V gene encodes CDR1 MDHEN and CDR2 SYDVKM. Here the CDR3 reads CASTSHAGASSSTDTQYF. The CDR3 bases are TGTGCCAGCACCTCTCACGCTGGGGCCTCCAGTAGCACAGATACGCAGTATTTT.

The CDR3 loop reads CASSGLLQETQYF. The CDR3 nucleotides read TGTGCCAGCAGCGGACTCCTTCAAGAGACCCAGTACTTC. V and J are TRBV5-8 and TRBJ2-5; perhaps TRBD2 as D (5 bases). V lost 4 bases, J lost 2 bases, and 9 bases lay in between. This CDR3 region has 13 residues. Germline V lookup: CDR1 SGHTS, CDR2 YDEGEE. The whole variable domain, remainder taken from reference TRBV5-8 and TRBJ2-5, is EAGVTQSPTHLIKTRGQQATLRCSPISGHTSVYWYQQALGLGLQFLLWYDEGEERNRGNFPPRFSGRQFPNYSSELNVNALELEDSALYLCASSGLLQETQYFGPGTRLLVL.